The 20 T cell receptor beta chains below come from one sample, sequenced in a study of spatial heterogeneity in lung cancer. TCRdb re-derived calls from the 5' RACE reads in MiXCR, one entry per CDR3 protein. The table has nearly 15,000 distinct CDR3 sequences, 7.5% to 8.5% seen once; the top ten hold about 30%. Time point given: sample taken at primary tumor resection. Sequencing was performed on whole RNA extracted from tumor and nontumor lung tissue, or from frozen PBMC, and the material was left unsorted. The material was PBMCs, obtained at surgery. The origin of the receptors is a female donor with early-stage non-small cell lung cancer.

This clonotype was recorded at least ten times. This chain joins TRBV5-1 and TRBJ2-7, with 7 nucleotides matching TRBD2. The CDR3 sequence is 17 residues long. V shed 0 bases, J shed 0 bases, and the junction held 9 bases outside the gene matches. From germline, CDR1 is SGHRS and CDR2 YFSETQ. The DNA for the CDR3 is TGCGCCAGCAGCTTGGCGCCCAGCGGGGACCCCTCCTACGAGCAGTACTTC. It codes for CASSLAPSGDPSYEQYF.

This clonotype was found many times. V and J are TRBV14 and TRBJ2-7, with D unclear. The CDR3 runs to 14 residues. The V gene's germline CDR1 is SGHDN and CDR2 FVKESK. The germline V and J ends were trimmed by 3 bases and 3 bases, with 12 bases remaining between them. In DNA, the CDR3 is TGTGCCAGCAGCCAGGGCAAGTGGGGCTACGAGCAGTACTTC. It codes for CASSQGKWGYEQYF.

The rearrangement uses TRBV6-5 and TRBJ1-2; D gene ambiguous. Per the germline V gene, CDR1 is MNHEY and CDR2 is SVGAGI. Trimming took 0 bases from V and 4 from J, leaving 15 bases between them. This CDR3 has 16 amino acids. This chain's CDR3 is CASSYSAGRRIYGYTF. CDR3 DNA: TGTGCCAGCAGTTACTCTGCAGGACGGCGGATCTATGGCTACACCTTC.

Ten or more counts support this clonotype. The chain joins TRBV5-4 to TRBJ2-7; weak D call: TRBD1 (5 bases). CDR1 and CDR2 from the germline V gene are SGHNT and YYREEE (reference sequence). This CDR3 spans 14 amino acids. The ends were cut back, 4 bases at V and 5 bases at J, with 16 bases in the middle. The chain's CDR3 is CASSPDPDRNEQYF. The CDR3 nucleotides read TGTGCCAGCAGCCCCGACCCCGACAGAAACGAGCAGTACTTC.

This clonotype came up a few times. This chain uses TRBV6-5 with TRBJ2-7; 8 bases fit TRBD2. The CDR3 totals 15 residues. V was pared by 6 bases and J by 0 bases, with 7 bases of the junction left unmatched. CDR1 is MNHEY and CDR2 is SVGAGI in the germline V gene. DNA of the CDR3: TGTGCCAGCAGCAGAGGGGGACTAGGCTCCTACGAGCAGTACTTC. It yields the protein CASSRGGLGSYEQYF.

Many counts were recorded for this clonotype. The chain has TRBV28 and TRBJ2-2; TRBD2 matches 8 bases. The CDR3 has 17 residues. Losses at the gene ends were 7 bases for V and 2 bases for J; bases not matched to a gene: 12. The germline gives CDR1 MDHEN, CDR2 SYDVKM. The DNA for the CDR3 is TGTGCCAGCACCACTACCTCTAGCGGGCCCAACACCGGGGAGCTGTTTTTT. It translates to CASTTTSSGPNTGELFF.

This clonotype rates as medium-sized (0.01 to 0.1%). The V gene is TRBV12-3 or TRBV12-4, the J gene TRBJ1-4, with 8 bases lining up with TRBD1. The length of the CDR3 is 15 residues. Trimming cost V 2 bases and J 11 bases; bases outside gene matches: 10. The CDR3, as DNA: TGTGCCAGCAGTTTAAATGGGAATCAGGGGGCGAAACTGTTTTTT. It is translated as CASSLNGNQGAKLFF.

This clonotype was counted only a few times. The chain carries TRBV28 and TRBJ1-1; D unclear. Germline CDR1 MDHEN, CDR2 SYDVKM. Trimming removed 6 bases at V and 4 bases at J, with 12 bases between. This CDR3 comprises 13 residues. DNA of the CDR3: TGTGCCAGCAGCCCCGAACCCAGCACTGAAGCTTTCTTT. Translated, it gives CASSPEPSTEAFF.

This clonotype has ten or more counts. One end of the junction varies from germline; a read error may be responsible. The V call is TRBV5-8, the J call TRBJ2-1; 14 nucleotides match TRBD2. Germline CDR1 and CDR2: SGHTS and YDEGEE. The CDR3 is 17 residues long. The CDR3 DNA reads as TGTGCCAGCAGCCCTCCTGGACTAGCGGGAGGTCCCTTTTATGATTCCTTC. Translating it yields CASSPPGLAGGPFYDSF.

As for this clonotype: Since a much larger clone is just one base distant, this may be a read error. This chain connects TRBV12-3 or TRBV12-4 to TRBJ1-1; D not certain. The CDR3 loop spans 11 amino acids. The CDR3 region has the DNA TGTGCCAGGAGTTTCGGCACTGAAGCTTTCTTT. Residues: CARSFGTEAFF.

This clonotype was seen at least ten times. V and J are TRBV7-2 and TRBJ1-1; D unresolved. The V end lost 5 bases, the J end lost 0 bases, and 10 bases lay between the germline ends. Germline loops: CDR1 SGHTA, CDR2 FQGNSA. The CDR3 is made up of 14 amino acids. CDR3 region: CASSLMAVNTEAFF. The CDR3, as DNA: TGTGCCAGCAGCCTAATGGCAGTGAACACTGAAGCTTTCTTT.

This clonotype was seen at least ten times. This chain uses TRBV18 with TRBJ2-5, with D perhaps matching TRBD1 (6 bases). Trimming cost V 6 bases and J 0 bases, with 17 bases left between them. The CDR3 extends over 16 amino acids. The germline V gene encodes CDR1 KGHSH and CDR2 LQKENI. Here the CDR3 DNA reads TGTGCCAGCTCCCTAAGCCTCACAGGGAACCAAGAGACCCAGTACTTC. Amino acids: CASSLSLTGNQETQYF.

This clonotype was picked up many times. The chain has TRBV5-1 and TRBJ1-2, with D maybe TRBD1 (5 bases). The germline V gene has CDR1 SGHRS and CDR2 YFSETQ. The V end lost 4 bases, the J end lost 2 bases, and 12 bases lay between the germline ends. CDR3 length: 14 amino acids. In DNA form, the CDR3 reads TGCGCCAGCAGCCATAGAGGGGACAACTATGGCTACACCTTC. This codes for CASSHRGDNYGYTF.

The rearrangement uses TRBV5-1 and TRBJ2-3; the D is unclear. CDR1 and CDR2 (germline): SGHRS, YFSETQ. The CDR3 is made up of 13 amino acids. V shed 0 bases and J shed 4 bases, with 6 bases lying between them. In DNA, the CDR3 is TGCGCCAGCAGCTTGGTTATTGCAGATACGCAGTATTTT. Protein: CASSLVIADTQYF. Full variable domain (remainder filled in from reference TRBV5-1 and TRBJ2-3): KAGVTQTPRYLIKTRGQQVTLSCSPISGHRSVSWYQQTPGQGLQFLFEYFSETQRNKGNFPGRFSGRQFSNSRSEMNVSTLELGDSALYLCASSLVIADTQYFGPGTRLTVL.

The chain is built from TRBV5-1 and TRBJ1-1; D uncertain. CDR3 size: 14 residues. Germline V gives CDR1 SGHRS, CDR2 YFSETQ. With 2 bases removed from V and 4 bases from J, the gap between germline ends came to 12 bases. In DNA, the CDR3 is TGCGCCAGCAGCTTATCCCCGAGGAGCACTGAAGCTTTCTTT. Amino acids: CASSLSPRSTEAFF.

In this sample, this clonotype turned up many times. J is TRBJ2-6 and V is TRBV7-8; D gene ambiguous. The germline CDR1 and CDR2 sequences are SGHVS and FQNEAQ. The V gene lost 1 base and the J gene lost 1 base, with 14 bases spanning the gap. The CDR3 spans 18 residues. CDR3 region: CASSLGWDLLSGANVLTF. CDR3 DNA: TGTGCCAGCAGCTTAGGTTGGGATTTACTTTCTGGGGCCAACGTCCTGACTTTC.

This clonotype has at least ten counts. The chain links TRBV20-1 to TRBJ2-2; a possible D gene is TRBD2 (6 bases). Trimming cost V 0 bases and J 9 bases, with 17 bases left between them. Germline CDR1 is DFQATT and CDR2 is SNEGSKA (reference sequence). The CDR3 loop spans 15 amino acids. The CDR3 coding sequence is TGCAGTGCTAGAGATCTTCCGGGAGAGGCCCGGGAGCTGTTTTTT. This translates into CSARDLPGEARELFF.

The gene calls are TRBV7-6 and TRBJ2-5, with TRBD1 identical over 8 bases. The CDR3 is 13 residues long. CDR1 SGHVS and CDR2 FNYEAQ come from the germline V gene. V trimming: 1 base; J trimming: 5 bases; junction bases outside the gene matches: 0. The CDR3 loop is CASSLGDRETQYF. The DNA for the CDR3 is TGTGCCAGCAGCTTAGGGGACAGGGAGACCCAGTACTTC.

The rearrangement joins TRBV4-3 to TRBJ1-3, with no clear D. The germline V and J ends were trimmed by 0 bases and 0 bases, with 9 bases remaining between them. CDR1 LGHNA and CDR2 YSLEER come from the germline V gene. The CDR3 loop spans 16 amino acids. CDR3 protein: CASSQEKASSGNTIYF. The CDR3 DNA sequence: TGCGCCAGCAGCCAAGAGAAGGCAAGCTCTGGAAACACCATATATTTT.

The rearrangement joins TRBV28 to TRBJ2-5; weak D call: TRBD1 (6 bases). CDR1 and CDR2 (germline): MDHEN, SYDVKM. V was trimmed by 4 bases and J by 5 bases, leaving 14 bases between them. The CDR3 spans 14 residues. The CDR3, as DNA: TGTGCCAGCAGTTCGGGGACATTTCCGGAGACCCAGTACTTC. Amino acid sequence: CASSSGTFPETQYF.